Listed below are T cell receptor beta chains from one sample, sequenced in a study of CD8 T cells in Susac syndrome. TCRdb fed the immunoSEQ multiplex PCR reads into MiXCR, producing one record per CDR3 protein. This table has 150,000 to 200,000 distinct CDR3 sequences, about 96% appearing once. The sequenced material came from CD4+ T cells from PBMCs. These receptors all stem from a human donor with multiple sclerosis. Both conserved end residues are part of each CDR3. Each record gives: CDR3 DNA, CDR3 protein, J gene, D gene, V gene, clone size. The D gene is left open where the match is weak. Size is stated for part of the rows, as once, few or many counts, or as a class when the clone is expanded.

TGCGCCAGCAGCCAACTGTCGAGGGTGGAAGAGACCCAGTACTTC	CASSQLSRVEETQYF	TRBJ2-5	-	TRBV4-1	-
TGCAGTGCTAGAGTTTTCGCGGGCGGGGAGACCCAGTACTTC	CSARVFAGGETQYF	TRBJ2-5	-	TRBV20-1	-
TGCAGCGCTTCGGAGATGACTGAGCAGTTCTTC	CSASEMTEQFF	TRBJ2-1	-	TRBV29-1	-
TGTGCCAGCAGTCAGAGCTCTGGAAACACCATATATTTT	CASSQSSGNTIYF	TRBJ1-3	-	TRBV12-3/TRBV12-4	few
TGCAGTGCTGCGAAGCATTCTCGGGAGACCCAGTACTTC	CSAAKHSRETQYF	TRBJ2-5	-	TRBV20-1	-
TGTGCCAGCAGTGCGGCGGCGTTCTTT	CASSAAAFF	TRBJ1-1	-	TRBV25-1	-
TGTGCCAGCAGCCTCGGACAGGGGCAAGCGGAGACCCAGTACTTC	CASSLGQGQAETQYF	TRBJ2-5	TRBD1	TRBV7-2	-
TGCAGCGTCCACCACAGGGACGGAACTGAAGCTTTCTTT	CSVHHRDGTEAFF	TRBJ1-1	-	TRBV29-1	-
TGTGCCAGCAGTTTAGCTAGTGGAGAGACCCAGTACTTC	CASSLASGETQYF	TRBJ2-5	-	TRBV12-3/TRBV12-4	-
TGTGCCAGCAGTTCCTACAGGGGGCATCAAAAGGGGCAGCCCCAGCATTTT	CASSSYRGHQKGQPQHF	TRBJ1-5	TRBD1	TRBV12-3/TRBV12-4	-
TGCAGCGCCGCAGGGGGGAATGAAAAACTGTTTTTT	CSAAGGNEKLFF	TRBJ1-4	TRBD1	TRBV29-1	-
TGTGCCAGCAGTATAAACAGGGACACCTACGAGCAGTACTTC	CASSINRDTYEQYF	TRBJ2-7	-	TRBV2	-
TGTGCCAGCAGCCCGACAGGGGTATTCGGGGAGCTGTTTTTT	CASSPTGVFGELFF	TRBJ2-2	TRBD1	TRBV3-1	-
TGTGCCAGCTCACAGGGGACTATATTCTACGAGCAGTACTTC	CASSQGTIFYEQYF	TRBJ2-7	TRBD2	TRBV18	-
TGTGCCAGCAGCCTAGGGACAGGGGGCTATTATGGCTACACCTTC	CASSLGTGGYYGYTF	TRBJ1-2	TRBD1	TRBV7-2	-
TGTGCCAGCAGGCCGACTGGCGGGAACACTGAAGCTTTCTTT	CASRPTGGNTEAFF	TRBJ1-1	-	TRBV12-3/TRBV12-4	-
TGCAGCGCTGCGGGTTCCTACGAGCAGTACTTC	CSAAGSYEQYF	TRBJ2-7	-	TRBV29-1	-
TGTGCCAGCAGCCAGAGGACAGCGAACACCGGGGAGCTGTTTTTT	CASSQRTANTGELFF	TRBJ2-2	-	TRBV7-3	-
TGTGCCAGCAGCCGTCGGACACTACAAGAGACCCAGTACTTC	CASSRRTLQETQYF	TRBJ2-5	-	TRBV7-9	-
TGCGCCAGCAGCCAAGACAACTCCTACGAGCAGTACTTC	CASSQDNSYEQYF	TRBJ2-7	-	TRBV5-1	once
TGTGCCACCAGCAGAGATACCCGGCTAGCGGGGCCCCGGCAGTATTTT	CATSRDTRLAGPRQYF	TRBJ2-3	TRBD2	TRBV15	-
TGCAGCGTTGAAGATCGGGCTAGCGGGAGCAACGAGCAGTACTTC	CSVEDRASGSNEQYF	TRBJ2-7	TRBD2	TRBV29-1	-
TGTGCCACCCGTCGGGGGGGGCAAGAGACCCAGTACTTC	CATRRGGQETQYF	TRBJ2-5	TRBD2	TRBV6-5	-
TGCAGTGCTCGACTAGCGGGAGGGCCAGGAGATACGCAGTATTTT	CSARLAGGPGDTQYF	TRBJ2-3	TRBD2	TRBV20-1	-
TGCGCCAGCAGCCAAGACCGGGGTACGCAGTATTTT	CASSQDRGTQYF	TRBJ2-3	-	TRBV4-1	-
TGTGCCAGCAGTGAGGGCCCTACAGGTGGCTACACCTTC	CASSEGPTGGYTF	TRBJ1-2	-	TRBV2	-
TGCAGCGTTCAGGGACAGGTTCATACGCAGTATTTT	CSVQGQVHTQYF	TRBJ2-3	TRBD1	TRBV29-1	-
TGTGCCAGCCACCCTTTGAGGGGAGGTGGCTACACCTTC	CASHPLRGGGYTF	TRBJ1-2	-	TRBV2	-